The following is a T cell receptor beta chain sequence with its context. Clones were read by immunoSEQ multiplex PCR, and TCRdb kept only the in-frame ones, dropping some. This sample has approximately 40,000 clones, with roughly 90% found just once. The entry originates in a study of T cell changes during pregnancy in multiple sclerosis. Sequences were derived from CD4+ T cells from peripheral blood mononuclear cells, sampled in the third trimester of pregnancy. The clonotype comes from a female donor with multiple sclerosis, enrolled in a pregnancy study.

The CDR3 sequence: CASSDPVRDRGIYGYTF. DNA of the CDR3: TGTGCCAGCAGTGACCCCGTTAGGGACAGGGGGATTTATGGCTACACCTTC. The V and J genes are TRBV6-1 and TRBJ1-2; 11 positions match TRBD1. The V and J ends lost 3 bases and 5 bases, in that order; junction bases with no gene match: 11. Germline CDR1 and CDR2: MNHNS and SASEGT. The CDR3 is made up of 17 amino acids.